This T cell receptor beta chain is drawn from a study of post-analysis software for immune sequencing data. Study results and caveats: Compared with controls, patients had more of roughly 5 TRBV segments, including TRBV5-6, TRBV5-1 and TRBV20-1.

Unique-molecular-identifier-tagged TCR beta cDNA libraries were used. TCRdb reanalysed the PCR reads using MiXCR and keeps one entry per CDR3 protein. The profile shows roughly 650,000 distinct CDR3 sequences, 59% of them singletons. Note on this clonotype: Antigen: not known.

V gave up 4 bases and J gave up 8 bases; unmatched junction bases: 9. The CDR3 runs 15 residues. Germline V gives CDR1 LGHDT, CDR2 YNNKEL (reference sequence). This TCR derives from a girl aged 2 to 9 with multiple sclerosis. The gene calls are TRBV3-1 and TRBJ2-1; TRBD1 aligns across 9 bases. Sequencing input: blood. CDR3 loop: CASSLARDRVHEQFF. The CDR3, as DNA: TGTGCCAGCAGCCTTGCCCGGGACAGGGTCCATGAGCAGTTCTTC.